A single sample gave rise to the 10 T cell receptor beta chains below, sequenced in a study of cytomegalovirus exposure and HLA in healthy donors. Primers included in the PCR were 60 Vbeta and 13 Jbeta primers. TCRdb keeps only in-frame clones here, not all; method: immunoSEQ multiplex PCR. The table has around 150,000 clones, approximately 80% seen once; the top ten hold about 3.4%. The sequenced sample consisted of PBMCs. These TCRs come from a male donor in good health and CMV-seronegative.

The chain uses TRBV14 and TRBJ2-7; D remains unclear. The CDR3 is 16 residues long. Germline CDR1 SGHDN, CDR2 FVKESK. Trimming shortened V by 0 bases and J by 0 bases, and 12 bases separated the two germline ends. The CDR3: CASSQDLGSGSYEQYF. For the CDR3, the DNA is TGTGCCAGCAGCCAAGATCTTGGGTCAGGCTCCTACGAGCAGTACTTC. Based on the CDR3 plus reference TRBV14 and TRBJ2-7, the full variable domain is EAGVTQFPSHSVIEKGQTVTLRCDPISGHDNLYWYRRVMGKEIKFLLHFVKESKQDESGMPNNRFLAERTGGTYSTLKVQPAELEDSGVYFCASSQDLGSGSYEQYFGPGTRLTVT.

This clone was found once. The genes are TRBV7-2 and TRBJ2-1; 10 bases agree with TRBD2. CDR3 length equals 15 residues. V gave up 6 bases and J gave up 6 bases; unmatched junction bases: 8. Germline loops: CDR1 SGHTA, CDR2 FQGNSA. This chain's CDR3 is CASRSPGLASNEQFF. The CDR3 region has the DNA TGTGCCAGCAGATCACCGGGACTAGCGAGCAATGAGCAGTTCTTC.

The rearrangement uses TRBV30 and TRBJ2-2; the D gene is possibly TRBD1 (5 bases). Trimming stripped 2 bases from V and 4 bases from J, with 14 bases between. CDR3 size: 15 residues. Germline assignment: CDR1 GTSNPN and CDR2 SVGIG (reference sequence). CDR3 amino acids: CAWSIPGRATGELFF. The CDR3 DNA follows: TGTGCCTGGAGTATCCCAGGGCGCGCCACCGGGGAGCTGTTTTTT.

CDR3: CASSQDSGSYNEQFF. The CDR3 DNA sequence: TGCGCCAGCAGCCAGGACTCGGGGAGCTACAATGAGCAGTTCTTC. The genes are TRBV5-1 and TRBJ2-1, with TRBD2 as a possible D gene (5 bases). Germline lookup yields CDR1 SGHRS and CDR2 YFSETQ. The V and J ends lost 4 bases and 3 bases respectively, with 14 bases between them. The CDR3 is 15 amino acids.

V is TRBV18 and J is TRBJ1-6; no definite D call. Germline values: CDR1 KGHSH, CDR2 LQKENI. Trimming left V 3 bases short and J 0 bases short, with 3 bases between. CDR3 length equals 14 residues. The CDR3 loop reads CASSPSSYNSPLHF. As DNA, the CDR3 is TGTGCCAGCTCACCGAGCTCCTATAATTCACCCCTCCACTTT.

V and J are TRBV7-2 and TRBJ1-5; D is unclear. CDR1 SGHTA and CDR2 FQGNSA come from the germline V gene. CDR3 length: 14 residues. Trimming took off 2 bases at V and 4 bases at J, with 9 bases between the two ends. CDR3 region: CASSLSRSNQPQHF. The CDR3 DNA is TGTGCCAGCAGCTTATCACGGTCGAATCAGCCCCAGCATTTT.

This clone showed up just once. V is TRBV28 and J is TRBJ1-5; D not resolved. The germline V and J ends were trimmed by 4 bases and 7 bases, with 11 bases remaining between them. Germline V gives CDR1 MDHEN, CDR2 SYDVKM. The CDR3 runs to 13 residues. The chain's CDR3 is CASSSNYGQPQHF. The CDR3 DNA reads TGTGCCAGCAGTTCGAACTACGGACAGCCCCAGCATTTT.

The V and J genes are TRBV5-1 and TRBJ1-5, with 7 bases fitting TRBD1. Trimming cost V 0 bases and J 3 bases; bases outside gene matches: 3. The CDR3 consists of 15 residues. Germline values: CDR1 SGHRS, CDR2 YFSETQ. CDR3: CASSLAGQYNQPQHF. DNA of the CDR3: TGCGCCAGCAGCTTGGCGGGACAGTACAATCAGCCCCAGCATTTT.

V gene TRBV19 combines with J gene TRBJ1-2; TRBD1 matches at 9 bases. J gave up 3 bases and V 9 bases, and 5 bases lay outside the gene matches. Germline CDR1 reads LNHDA; CDR2 reads SQIVND (reference sequence). This CDR3 has 13 residues. CDR3: CASRDRDDYGYTF. The CDR3 bases are TGTGCCAGCCGGGACAGGGACGACTATGGCTACACCTTC.

The chain carries TRBV7-8 and TRBJ2-7; a weak D match, TRBD1 (7 bases). Germline CDR1 and CDR2: SGHVS and FQNEAQ. CDR3 length: 16 amino acids. The V and J ends lost 5 bases and 0 bases respectively, with 17 bases between them. DNA of the CDR3: TGTGCCAGCAGCGTCGGGGGAAGACAGGGCTCCTACGAGCAGTACTTC. Its protein product is CASSVGGRQGSYEQYF.